The 9 T cell receptor beta chains below all came from one sample that was sequenced in a study of cytomegalovirus exposure and HLA in healthy donors listed by TCRdb under 2017. The receptor library was made with the immunoSEQ multiplex PCR assay. The multiplex PCR relied on a mix of 60 forward primers for TCR Vbeta segments and 13 reverse primers for TCR Jbeta segments. As stored in TCRdb, this immuneACCESS dataset retains in-frame rearrangements with V and J assigned. A fraction of the clones does not appear; measured against another copy, unresolved V genes explain less than half of the discrepancy, and the remainder lacks a known reason. In this sample the table shows approximately 130,000 clones, approximately 85% of which occur a single time. The biggest ten clones account for 6% to 8% of the sample. The sample comprised PBMCs. Every receptor here comes from a woman in her thirties in good health and CMV-seropositive.

The CDR3 bases are TGCAGCGTTGAAGATCTTGTCAGTCGCAATGAGCAGTTCTTC. This gives the protein CSVEDLVSRNEQFF. This sequence joins TRBV29-1 and TRBJ2-1; D is unresolved. The germline V gene encodes CDR1 SQVTM and CDR2 ANQGSEA. V was shortened by 0 bases and J by 6 bases, with 12 bases between the two germline ends. This CDR3 has 14 residues.

This chain links TRBV5-1 with TRBJ2-3, with 7 bases identical to TRBD1. Unmatched junction bases numbered 2, after V lost 2 bases and J lost 5 bases. The CDR3 length is 13 residues. CDR1 and CDR2 from the germline V gene are SGHRS and YFSETQ. The chain's CDR3 is CASSFQGVDTQYF. The CDR3, as DNA: TGCGCCAGCAGCTTTCAGGGGGTAGATACGCAGTATTTT.

The rearrangement links TRBV4-1 to TRBJ2-7; 9 bases map to TRBD2. This CDR3 is 16 amino acids long. Germline CDR1 and CDR2: MGHRA and YSYEKL. V lost 0 bases to trimming and J lost 4 bases; unmatched junction nucleotides: 7. In DNA, the CDR3 is TGCGCCAGCAGCCAAGATCTTGAGCGGGGGGTGTACGAGCAGTACTTC. It specifies CASSQDLERGVYEQYF.

The chain recombines TRBV2 with TRBJ1-4; D gene ambiguous. The CDR3 runs to 12 residues. Deletions cut 6 bases from V and 11 bases from J, with 13 bases between. In germline, CDR1 is SNHLY, CDR2 FYNNEI. CDR3 amino acids: CASRLGGLKLFF. The CDR3, as DNA: TGTGCCAGCAGATTGGGCGGACTTAAACTGTTTTTT.

The chain employs TRBV28 and TRBJ1-4; D is unclear. V was clipped by 6 bases and J by 6 bases, with 5 bases between them. Germline CDR1 reads MDHEN; CDR2 reads SYDVKM. The CDR3 extends over 11 amino acids. This chain's CDR3 is CASSPDEKLFF. CDR3 nucleotides: TGTGCCAGCAGCCCCGATGAAAAACTGTTTTTT. The full variable domain, with the rest looked up from reference TRBV28 and TRBJ1-4, is DVKVTQSSRYLVKRTGEKVFLECVQDMDHENMFWYRQDPGLGLRLIYFSYDVKMKEKGDIPEGYSVSREKKERFSLILESASTNQTSMYLCASSPDEKLFFGSGTQLSVL.

The rearrangement links TRBV23-1 to TRBJ2-3; D is unclear. TRBV23-1 is given ORF status, its function remaining uncertain. Trimming shortened V by 5 bases and J by 2 bases, and 14 bases separated the two germline ends. The CDR3 spans 15 residues. The chain's CDR3 is CASSSRHPHTDTQYF. In DNA, the CDR3 is TGCGCCAGCAGTTCTAGGCATCCACACACAGATACGCAGTATTTT.

The CDR3 region is CASSFLSGGVYEQYF. CDR3 nucleotide sequence: TGTGCCAGCAGTTTCCTTAGCGGGGGAGTCTACGAGCAGTACTTC. The chain couples TRBV27 to TRBJ2-7; TRBD2 matches 9 bases. CDR3 length: 15 residues. The ends lost 3 bases at V and 3 bases at J; junction bases unmatched: 6. The germline V gene encodes CDR1 MNHEY and CDR2 SMNVEV (reference sequence).

This clone was counted once. The chain has TRBV5-1 and TRBJ2-1; tentative D call: TRBD2 (5 bases). V lost 1 base, J lost 8 bases, and 13 bases lay in between. The CDR3 has 14 residues. Germline CDR1 and CDR2: SGHRS and YFSETQ. The CDR3, as DNA: TGCGCCAGCAGCTTGCAGAATAGCGAGGATGAGCAGTTCTTC. Protein: CASSLQNSEDEQFF.

CDR3 sequence: CASSGYRGAEQFF. The DNA of the CDR3 is TGTGCCAGCAGCGGCTACAGGGGAGCTGAGCAGTTCTTC. The chain has TRBV9 and TRBJ2-1; 7 nucleotides match TRBD1. Germline CDR1 SGDLS, CDR2 YYNGEE. This CDR3 region has 13 residues. V gave up 3 bases and J gave up 9 bases; unmatched junction bases: 6.